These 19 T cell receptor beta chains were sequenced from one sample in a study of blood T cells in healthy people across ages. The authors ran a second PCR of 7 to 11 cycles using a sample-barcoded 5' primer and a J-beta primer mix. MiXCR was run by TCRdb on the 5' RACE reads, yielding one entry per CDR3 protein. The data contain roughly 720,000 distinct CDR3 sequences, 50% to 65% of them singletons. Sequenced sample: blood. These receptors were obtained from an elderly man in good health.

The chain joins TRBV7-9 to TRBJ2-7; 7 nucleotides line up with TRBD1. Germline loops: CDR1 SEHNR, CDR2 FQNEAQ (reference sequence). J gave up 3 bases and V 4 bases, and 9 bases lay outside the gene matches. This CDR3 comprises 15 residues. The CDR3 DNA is TGTGCCAGCAGCTCCCCACGGGACAGTCTCTACGAGCAGTACTTC. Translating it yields CASSSPRDSLYEQYF. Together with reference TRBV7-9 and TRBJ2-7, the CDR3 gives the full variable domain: DTGVSQNPRHKITKRGQNVTFRCDPISEHNRLYWYRQTLGQGPEFLTYFQNEAQLEKSRLLSDRFSAERPKGSFSTLEIQRTEQGDSAMYLCASSSPRDSLYEQYFGPGTRLTVT.

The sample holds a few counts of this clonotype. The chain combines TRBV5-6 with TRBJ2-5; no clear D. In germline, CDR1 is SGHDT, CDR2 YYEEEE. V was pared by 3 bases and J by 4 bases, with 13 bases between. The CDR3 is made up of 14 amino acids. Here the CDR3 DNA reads TGTGCCAGCAGCTCCCGCGTGTGGGGAGAGACCCAGTACTTC. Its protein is CASSSRVWGETQYF.

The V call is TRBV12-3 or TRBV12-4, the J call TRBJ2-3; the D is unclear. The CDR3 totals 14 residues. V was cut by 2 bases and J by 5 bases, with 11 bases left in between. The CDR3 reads CASSLREVGDTQYF. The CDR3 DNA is TGTGCCAGCAGTTTACGCGAGGTGGGAGATACGCAGTATTTT.

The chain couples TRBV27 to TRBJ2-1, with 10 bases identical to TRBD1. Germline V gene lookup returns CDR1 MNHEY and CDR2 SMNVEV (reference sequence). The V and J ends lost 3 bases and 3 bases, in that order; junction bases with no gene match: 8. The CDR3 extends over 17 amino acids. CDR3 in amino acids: CASSFAPGQGNYNEQFF. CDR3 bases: TGTGCCAGCAGTTTCGCGCCGGGACAGGGGAACTACAATGAGCAGTTCTTC.

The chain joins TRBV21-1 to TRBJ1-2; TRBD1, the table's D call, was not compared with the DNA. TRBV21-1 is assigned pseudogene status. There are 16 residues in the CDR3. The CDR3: CASSKAQGQEDHGYTF. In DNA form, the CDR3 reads TGTGCCAGCAGCAAAGCCCAGGGACAAGAGGACCATGGCTACACCTTC.

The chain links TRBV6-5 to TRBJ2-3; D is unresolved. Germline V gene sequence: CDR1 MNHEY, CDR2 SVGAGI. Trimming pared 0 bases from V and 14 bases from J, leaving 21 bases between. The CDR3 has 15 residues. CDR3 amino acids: CASSYSKGRNRYAYF. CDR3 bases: TGTGCCAGCAGTTACTCAAAGGGCAGAAACAGATACGCGTATTTT.

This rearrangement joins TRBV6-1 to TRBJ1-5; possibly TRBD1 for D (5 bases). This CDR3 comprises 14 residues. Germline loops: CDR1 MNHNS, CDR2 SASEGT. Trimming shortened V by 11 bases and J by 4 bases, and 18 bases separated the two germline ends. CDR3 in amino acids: CAGASGSPNQPQHF. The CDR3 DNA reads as TGTGCCGGGGCATCGGGCTCACCAAATCAGCCCCAGCATTTT.

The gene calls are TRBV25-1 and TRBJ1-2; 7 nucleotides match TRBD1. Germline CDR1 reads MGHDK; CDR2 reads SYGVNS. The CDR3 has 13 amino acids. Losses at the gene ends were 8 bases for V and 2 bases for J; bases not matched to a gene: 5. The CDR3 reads CASARQGNYGYTF. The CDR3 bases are TGTGCCAGCGCTCGACAGGGAAACTATGGCTACACCTTC.

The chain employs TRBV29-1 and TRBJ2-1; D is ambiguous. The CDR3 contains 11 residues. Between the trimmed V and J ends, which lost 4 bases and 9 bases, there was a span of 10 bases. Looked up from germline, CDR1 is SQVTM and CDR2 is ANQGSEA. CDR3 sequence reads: CSVVDGVEQFF. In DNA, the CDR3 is TGCAGCGTTGTTGACGGTGTTGAGCAGTTCTTC.

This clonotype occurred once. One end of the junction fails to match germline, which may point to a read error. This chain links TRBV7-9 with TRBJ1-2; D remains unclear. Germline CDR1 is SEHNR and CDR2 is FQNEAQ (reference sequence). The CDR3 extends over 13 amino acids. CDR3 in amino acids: CACSFEKSNGYTF. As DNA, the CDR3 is TGTGCCTGCAGTTTTGAGAAGTCGAATGGCTACACCTTC.

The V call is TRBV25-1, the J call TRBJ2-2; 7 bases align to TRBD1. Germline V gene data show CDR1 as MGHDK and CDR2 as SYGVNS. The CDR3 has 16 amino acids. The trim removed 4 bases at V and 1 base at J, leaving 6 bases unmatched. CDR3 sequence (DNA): TGTGCCAGCAGTGCCGAGACAGGGAAGAACACCGGGGAGCTGTTTTTT. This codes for CASSAETGKNTGELFF.

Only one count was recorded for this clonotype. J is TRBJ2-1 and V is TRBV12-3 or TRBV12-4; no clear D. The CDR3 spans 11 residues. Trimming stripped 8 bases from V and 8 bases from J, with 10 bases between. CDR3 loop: CASVLLDEQFF. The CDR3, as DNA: TGTGCCAGCGTCTTGCTGGATGAGCAGTTCTTC.

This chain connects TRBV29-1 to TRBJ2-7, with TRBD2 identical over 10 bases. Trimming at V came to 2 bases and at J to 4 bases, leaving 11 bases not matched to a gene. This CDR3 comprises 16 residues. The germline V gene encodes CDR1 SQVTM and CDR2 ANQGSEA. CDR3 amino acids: CSVESYGASGSYEQYF. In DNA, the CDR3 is TGCAGCGTTGAATCGTACGGCGCTAGCGGGAGTTACGAGCAGTACTTC.

The CDR3 loop reads CASSIRTGSYNEQFF. The CDR3, as DNA: TGCGCCAGCAGCATCCGGACGGGGTCCTACAATGAGCAGTTCTTC. This chain links TRBV5-1 with TRBJ2-1; D possibly corresponds to TRBD2 (5 bases). V lost 4 bases, J lost 1 base, and 12 bases lay in between. The CDR3 runs 15 residues. The germline gives CDR1 SGHRS, CDR2 YFSETQ.

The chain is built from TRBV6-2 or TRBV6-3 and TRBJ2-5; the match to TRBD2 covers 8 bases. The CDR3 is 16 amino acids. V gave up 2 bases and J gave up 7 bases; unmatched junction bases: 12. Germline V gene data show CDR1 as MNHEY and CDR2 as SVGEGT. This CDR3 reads CASSYLGPGLAGTQYF. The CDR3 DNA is TGTGCCAGCAGTTACCTAGGCCCCGGACTAGCCGGGACCCAGTACTTC.

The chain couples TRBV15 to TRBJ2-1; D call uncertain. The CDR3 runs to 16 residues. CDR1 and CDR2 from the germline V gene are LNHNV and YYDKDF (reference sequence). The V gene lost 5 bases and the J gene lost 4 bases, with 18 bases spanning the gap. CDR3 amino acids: CATSSPPGPRYNEQFF. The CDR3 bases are TGTGCCACCAGCTCTCCCCCGGGCCCGCGATACAATGAGCAGTTCTTC.

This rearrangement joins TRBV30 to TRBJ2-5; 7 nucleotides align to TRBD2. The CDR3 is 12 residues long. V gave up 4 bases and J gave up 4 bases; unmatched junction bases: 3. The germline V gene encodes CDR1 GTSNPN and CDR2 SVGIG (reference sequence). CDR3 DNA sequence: TGTGCCTGGACCCCGGGGGGAGAGACCCAGTACTTC. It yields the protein CAWTPGGETQYF. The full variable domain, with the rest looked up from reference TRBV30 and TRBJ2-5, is SQTIHQWPATLVQPVGSPLSLECTVEGTSNPNLYWYRQAAGRGLQLLFYSVGIGQISSEVPQNLSASRPQDRQFILSSKKLLLSDSGFYLCAWTPGGETQYFGPGTRLLVL.

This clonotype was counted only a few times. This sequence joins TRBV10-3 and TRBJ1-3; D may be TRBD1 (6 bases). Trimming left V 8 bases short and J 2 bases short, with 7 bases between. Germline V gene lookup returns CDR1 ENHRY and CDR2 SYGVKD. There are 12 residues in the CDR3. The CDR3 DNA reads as TGTGCCATCTCAGGGGCTGGAAACACCATATATTTT. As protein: CAISGAGNTIYF.

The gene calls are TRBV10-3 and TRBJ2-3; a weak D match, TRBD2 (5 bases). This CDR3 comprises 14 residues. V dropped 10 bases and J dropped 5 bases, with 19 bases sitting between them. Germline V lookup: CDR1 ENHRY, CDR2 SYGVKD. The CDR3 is CATESGQAGDTQYF. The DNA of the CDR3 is TGTGCCACCGAATCCGGGCAGGCGGGAGATACGCAGTATTTT.